The T cell receptor beta chain described here comes from a study of blood T cell repertoires in COVID-19. Data came from immunoSEQ multiplex PCR; TCRdb stores just in-frame clones and leaves some out. In the table there are 250,000 to 300,000 clones, about 86% of which are singletons. This clone was counted once. The V and J ends lost 6 bases and 5 bases respectively, with 11 bases between them. CDR3 length: 13 residues. Germline-derived CDR1 and CDR2 are SNHLY and FYNNEI. Material for sequencing was peripheral blood. V and J are TRBV2 and TRBJ1-5; D gene ambiguous. The TCR sequence derives from a man aged 18 to 29 with active or convalescent COVID-19. The CDR3 nucleotides read TGTGCCAGCAGCAAAAACACCTATCAGCCCCAGCATTTT. It is translated as CASSKNTYQPQHF.